This T cell receptor (beta chain) came from a study of CD8 T cells in ankylosing spondylitis. This clonotype was seen many times. This CDR3 region has 16 residues. V lost 1 base to trimming and J lost 4 bases, with 16 bases between them. Germline CDR1 reads LGHDT; CDR2 reads YNNKEL (reference sequence). TCRdb fed the 5' RACE reads into MiXCR, producing one record per CDR3 protein. The profile covers some 71,000 distinct CDR3 sequences, with less than 6% appearing a single time and 2.2% taken by the ten largest. This chain joins TRBV3-1 and TRBJ1-2; D gene ambiguous. Material for sequencing was blood, either unsorted or a sorted T cell fraction (not recorded which). This receptor was taken from a male donor with ankylosing spondylitis or in good health (not recorded which). The CDR3 DNA reads TGTGCCAGCAGCCAAGGTTCTAAGGGTGGCGGCTATGGCTACACCTTC. This sequence encodes CASSQGSKGGGYGYTF.